The clone carrying this T cell receptor beta chain is classed as medium-sized (0.01 to 0.1%). Thyroid surgery took place with no prior treatment in any patient. MiXCR was used by TCRdb to re-call the PCR reads. The sample shows about 20,000 clones, nearly 25% of them seen only once. The data are from a study of metastatic and nonmetastatic thyroid tumors. Germline CDR1 reads MNHNS; CDR2 reads SASEGT. The CDR3 spans 15 residues. The V end was cut by 6 bases, the J end by 0 bases, with 12 bases between. This TCR came from a female donor with papillary thyroid cancer or a benign thyroid nodule (not recorded which). Some clones in this sample may be carry-over from other donors' samples. The chain is built from TRBV6-1 and TRBJ1-3; weak D call: TRBD1 (6 bases). The source material was tumor tissue. Written as DNA, the CDR3 is TGTGCCAGCAGCCCCGACAGGCGCTCTGGAAACACCATATATTTT. Its translation: CASSPDRRSGNTIYF.